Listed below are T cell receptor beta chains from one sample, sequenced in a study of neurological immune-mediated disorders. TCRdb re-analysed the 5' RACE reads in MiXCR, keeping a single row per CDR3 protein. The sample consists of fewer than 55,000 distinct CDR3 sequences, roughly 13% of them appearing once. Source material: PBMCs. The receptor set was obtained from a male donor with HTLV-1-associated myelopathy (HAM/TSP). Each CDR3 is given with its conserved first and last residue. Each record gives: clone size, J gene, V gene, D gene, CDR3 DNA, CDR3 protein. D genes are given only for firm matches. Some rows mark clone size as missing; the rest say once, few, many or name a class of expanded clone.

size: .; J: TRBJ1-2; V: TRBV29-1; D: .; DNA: TGCAGCGTTGAAGGTAGCCAGGGGAATTATGGCTACACCTTC; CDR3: CSVEGSQGNYGYTF
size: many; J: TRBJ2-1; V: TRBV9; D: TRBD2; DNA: TGTGCCAGCAGCGTAGGCTGGGCTAGCGGGGGGTACAATGAGCAGTTCTTC; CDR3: CASSVGWASGGYNEQFF
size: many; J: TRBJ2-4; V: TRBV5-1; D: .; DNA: TGCGCCAGCAGCCTATCGGGGGGCCAAAACATTCAGTACTTC; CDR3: CASSLSGGQNIQYF
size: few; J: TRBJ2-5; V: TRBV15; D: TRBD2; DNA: TGTGCCACCACCCAGAGGTTAGCGGGGGGGCAAGAGACCCAGTACTTC; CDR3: CATTQRLAGGQETQYF
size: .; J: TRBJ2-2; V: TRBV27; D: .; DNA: TGTGCCAGCACCAGAAGGGCAGCGAACACCGGGGAGCTGTTTTTT; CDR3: CASTRRAANTGELFF
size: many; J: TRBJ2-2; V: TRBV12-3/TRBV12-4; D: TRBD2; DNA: TGTGCCAGCAGTCCGGATCTCGGGACTAGCGGGAGGGCCGGGGAGCTGTTTTTT; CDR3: CASSPDLGTSGRAGELFF
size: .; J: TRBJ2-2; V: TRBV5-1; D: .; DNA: TGCGCCAGCAGCGCCAGGGGTTCGGTAGCCGGGGAGCTGTTTTTT; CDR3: CASSARGSVAGELFF
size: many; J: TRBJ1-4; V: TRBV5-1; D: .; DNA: TGCGCCAGCAGCTTGTCCGGGGCGGGTAATGAAAAACTGTTTTTT; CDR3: CASSLSGAGNEKLFF
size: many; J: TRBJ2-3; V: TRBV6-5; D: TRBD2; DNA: TGTGCCAGCAGGGACCGGGGAAGGTGGCGGGGGGACACAGATACGCAGTATTTT; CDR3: CASRDRGRWRGDTDTQYF
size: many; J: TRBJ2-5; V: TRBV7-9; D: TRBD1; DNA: TGTGCCGGCGGGACAGGGTCAGTTCAAGGGGTAGAGACCCAGTACTTC; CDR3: CAGGTGSVQGVETQYF
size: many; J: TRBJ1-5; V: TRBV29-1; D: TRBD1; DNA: TGCAGCGTCCAGGGGGCTTGGGATCAGCCCCAGCATTTT; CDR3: CSVQGAWDQPQHF
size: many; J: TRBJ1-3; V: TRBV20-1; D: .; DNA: TGCAGTGCTAGAGATCCTTTGGCAGGGACTGGAAACACCATATATTTT; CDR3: CSARDPLAGTGNTIYF
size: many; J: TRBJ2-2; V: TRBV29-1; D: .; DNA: TGCAGCGTGCACCTATTGGGGGCAGGGCAGAACACCGGGGAGCTGTTTTTT; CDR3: CSVHLLGAGQNTGELFF
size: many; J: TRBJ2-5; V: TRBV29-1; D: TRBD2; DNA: TGCAGCGTTGTAGCGGGGCAAGAGACCCAGTACTTC; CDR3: CSVVAGQETQYF
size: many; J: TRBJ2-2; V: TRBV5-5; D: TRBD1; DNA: TGTGCCAGCAGACTGGGACAGGGGGGGTCCGGGGAGCTGTTTTTT; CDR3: CASRLGQGGSGELFF
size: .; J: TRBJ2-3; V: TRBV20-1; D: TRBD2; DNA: TGCAGTGCGGAGACGCGGGAGAGCACAGATACGCAGTATTTT; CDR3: CSAETRESTDTQYF
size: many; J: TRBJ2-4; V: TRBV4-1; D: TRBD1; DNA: TGCGCCAGCAGCCAAGGGCCCACAGGGGGTTGGGACATTCAGTACTTC; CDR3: CASSQGPTGGWDIQYF
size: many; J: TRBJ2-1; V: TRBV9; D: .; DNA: TGTGCCAGCAGCGTAGGACATGCCCCAGGGAATGAGCAGTTCTTC; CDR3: CASSVGHAPGNEQFF
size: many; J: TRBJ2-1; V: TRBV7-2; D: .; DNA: TGTGCCAGCAGCTCTAGAGAAGGAGGGTTACCCTACAATGAGCAGTTCTTC; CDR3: CASSSREGGLPYNEQFF
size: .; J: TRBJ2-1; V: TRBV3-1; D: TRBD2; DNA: TGTGCCAGCAGCCAACTAGCGGGGGGGACTAACAATGAGCAGTTCTTC; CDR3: CASSQLAGGTNNEQFF
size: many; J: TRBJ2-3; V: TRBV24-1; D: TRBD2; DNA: TGTGCCACCAGTGATTTGCGCGGGGGAGATACGCAGTATTTT; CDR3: CATSDLRGGDTQYF
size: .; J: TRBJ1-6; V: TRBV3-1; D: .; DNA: TGTGCCAGCAGCCAAGACCGGTCATCCCTCCACTTT; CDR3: CASSQDRSSLHF
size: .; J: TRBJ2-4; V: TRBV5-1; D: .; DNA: TGCTCCAGCAGCGCAACCGGGGGCGCGAACATTCAGTACTTC; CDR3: CSSSATGGANIQYF